This T cell receptor beta chain emerged from a study of cytomegalovirus exposure and HLA in healthy donors. Study-level background: A prior study identified approximately 110 million unique TCR beta sequences from 200 million or so T cells. General study findings and limits: In an earlier analysis, most TCR beta V segments were productive about 87% or about 30% of the time.

Concerning this clone: Its antigen is not known.

PCR used 60 Vbeta primers and 13 Jbeta primers. Sequencing was performed with immunoSEQ multiplex PCR; in TCRdb, only in-frame clones are kept and a portion is missing. The table lists approximately 190,000 clones, roughly four fifths of them singletons. Each donor's status was that of a healthy bone marrow donor. Donors were nominally healthy when sampled, though unrecorded immune exposures were likely. Germline CDR1 is MGHDK and CDR2 is SYGVNS. V dropped 5 bases and J dropped 4; count of bases not matched to a gene: 3. CDR3 size: 13 residues. Material for sequencing was PBMCs. This chain joins TRBV25-1 and TRBJ1-1; TRBD1 agrees at 8 bases. The sequence was collected from a boy between 2 and 10 years old in good health and CMV-seronegative. The CDR3 DNA is TGTGCCAGCAGTAATACAGGGGGCACTGAAGCTTTCTTT. It encodes CASSNTGGTEAFF.